Following are 17 T cell receptor beta chains from one sample sequenced in a study of cytomegalovirus exposure and HLA in healthy donors. It was with 60 Vbeta and 13 Jbeta primers that the PCR ran. Generated by immunoSEQ multiplex PCR, the TCRdb table keeps only in-frame clones and is missing some. The sample contains 150,000 or so clones, about 85% of which appear only once. The sequencing sample was made of PBMCs. All receptors come from a man aged 30-40 years in good health and CMV-seropositive.

The chain uses TRBV4-1 and TRBJ2-7; no clear D. V lost 0 bases, J lost 4 bases, and 10 bases lay in between. Germline assignment: CDR1 MGHRA and CDR2 YSYEKL. This CDR3 has 14 residues. The CDR3 DNA reads as TGCGCCAGCAGCCAAGAATTGGGCTTTTACGAGCAGTACTTC. It specifies CASSQELGFYEQYF.

V gene TRBV4-3 combines with J gene TRBJ2-1; 7 bases match TRBD2. Trimming removed 1 base from V and 5 bases from J; junction bases left unmatched: 8. The germline CDR1 and CDR2 sequences are LGHNA and YSLEER. The CDR3 totals 16 residues. CDR3 in DNA: TGCGCCAGCAGCCAAGTTGTGTCGGGGACTAACAATGAGCAGTTCTTC. The encoded protein is CASSQVVSGTNNEQFF.

In its sample, this clone was seen a few times. The chain joins TRBV11-2 to TRBJ2-1; D unclear. The CDR3 sequence is 15 residues long. Germline values: CDR1 SGHAT, CDR2 FQNNGV. V was clipped by 0 bases and J by 4 bases, with 10 bases between them. CDR3 nucleotide sequence: TGTGCCAGCAGCTTAGATGCCCAGGCTTACAATGAGCAGTTCTTC. It specifies CASSLDAQAYNEQFF.

The CDR3 bases are TGCAGCGTTGATGGAAAGACTAGCGGGGGCACAGATACGCAGTATTTT. Its protein product is CSVDGKTSGGTDTQYF. The chain uses TRBV29-1 and TRBJ2-3; 11 bases line up with TRBD2. The J segment lost 1 base and the V segment lost 3 bases, leaving 6 bases of the junction unmatched. Germline CDR1 SQVTM, CDR2 ANQGSEA. The CDR3 has 16 amino acids.

This chain uses TRBV5-4 with TRBJ2-7, with D possibly matching TRBD1 (5 bases). CDR1 and CDR2 (germline): SGHNT, YYREEE (reference sequence). V was cut by 0 bases and J by 6 bases, with 16 bases left in between. The CDR3 runs 15 residues. CDR3 sequence reads: CASSLVGQVNSEQYF. In DNA, the CDR3 is TGTGCCAGCAGCTTGGTGGGGCAGGTGAACAGCGAGCAGTACTTC.

The V call is TRBV5-1, the J call TRBJ2-1; 16 bases are a match to TRBD2. The ends lost 4 bases at V and 4 bases at J; junction bases unmatched: 2. The CDR3 spans 16 residues. CDR1 and CDR2 from the germline V gene are SGHRS and YFSETQ. CDR3 sequence: CASSAGLAGGYNEQFF. The CDR3 DNA reads as TGCGCCAGCAGCGCGGGACTAGCGGGAGGGTACAATGAGCAGTTCTTC.

This chain links TRBV6-5 with TRBJ1-3; 7 bases align to TRBD1. The germline V gene has CDR1 MNHEY and CDR2 SVGAGI. Trimming removed 6 bases from V and 4 bases from J; junction bases left unmatched: 6. The CDR3 is 14 residues long. Here the CDR3 reads CASRTGLSGNTIYF. DNA for the CDR3: TGTGCCAGCAGGACAGGGCTATCCGGAAACACCATATATTTT.

The chain couples TRBV20-1 to TRBJ1-2; no clear D gene. The CDR3 runs to 11 residues. Per the germline V gene, CDR1 is DFQATT and CDR2 is SNEGSKA (reference sequence). V was trimmed by 5 bases and J by 0 bases, leaving 4 bases between them. The CDR3 sequence: CSASANYGYTF. CDR3 DNA: TGCAGTGCTTCCGCTAACTATGGCTACACCTTC.

The V call is TRBV4-1, the J call TRBJ2-7; TRBD2 might be the D (6 bases). Trimming removed 0 bases at V and 3 bases at J, with 15 bases between. Germline V lookup: CDR1 MGHRA, CDR2 YSYEKL. This CDR3 has 16 residues. CDR3 DNA sequence: TGCGCCAGCAGCCAAGAATTCGCGGGACCGTTCTACGAGCAGTACTTC. Its protein is CASSQEFAGPFYEQYF.

J is TRBJ1-2 and V is TRBV7-9, with D possibly being TRBD1 (5 bases). The V and J ends lost 5 bases and 6 bases respectively, with 13 bases between them. The germline gives CDR1 SEHNR, CDR2 FQNEAQ (reference sequence). The CDR3 has 13 residues. The CDR3 coding sequence is TGTGCCAGCAGCCCGTCGGGGGTCGATGGCTACACCTTC. As protein: CASSPSGVDGYTF. Together with reference TRBV7-9 and TRBJ1-2, the CDR3 gives the full variable domain: DTGVSQNPRHKITKRGQNVTFRCDPISEHNRLYWYRQTLGQGPEFLTYFQNEAQLEKSRLLSDRFSAERPKGSFSTLEIQRTEQGDSAMYLCASSPSGVDGYTFGSGTRLTVV.

The rearrangement joins TRBV10-3 to TRBJ2-1; 7 bases map to TRBD2. Germline CDR1 ENHRY, CDR2 SYGVKD. The CDR3 is 13 residues long. The V segment lost 9 bases and the J segment 0 bases; nucleotides outside the gene matches: 2. CDR3 DNA sequence: TGTGCCATAGGGACTAACTCCTACAATGAGCAGTTCTTC. Translating gives CAIGTNSYNEQFF.

This clone was detected only a few times. This chain links TRBV7-8 with TRBJ2-7; 10 nucleotides align to TRBD2. V lost 1 base, J lost 3 bases, and 3 bases stayed unmatched. CDR3 length: 15 amino acids. Germline V gene lookup returns CDR1 SGHVS and CDR2 FQNEAQ. For the CDR3, the DNA is TGTGCCAGCAGCTTAGGACTAGCGGGTTACTACGAGCAGTACTTC. Translation gives CASSLGLAGYYEQYF. The variable domain in full, with the rest retrieved from reference TRBV7-8 and TRBJ2-7, is GAGVSQSPRYKVAKRGQDVALRCDPISGHVSLFWYQQALGQGPEFLTYFQNEAQLDKSGLPSDRFFAERPEGSVSTLKIQRTQQEDSAVYLCASSLGLAGYYEQYFGPGTRLTVT.

The chain uses TRBV7-7 and TRBJ1-3, with D perhaps TRBD1 (5 bases). Between the trimmed V and J ends, which lost 1 base and 4 bases, there was a span of 11 bases. Germline V gene sequence: CDR1 SSHAT, CDR2 FNYEAQ (reference sequence). The CDR3 extends over 15 amino acids. CDR3 DNA sequence: TGTGCCAGCAGCTTAGGGGACGGGAGAGGAAACACCATATATTTT. Translation: CASSLGDGRGNTIYF.

This rearrangement joins TRBV19 to TRBJ1-1; 12 bases map to TRBD1. Trimming cost V 3 bases and J 4 bases; bases outside gene matches: 9. CDR3 size: 17 residues. Per the germline V gene, CDR1 is LNHDA and CDR2 is SQIVND (reference sequence). The CDR3 DNA follows: TGTGCCAGTAGTATGATCTTGGGGGACAGGGGGCGCACTGAAGCTTTCTTT. This codes for CASSMILGDRGRTEAFF.

This chain uses TRBV19 with TRBJ2-7; D remains ambiguous. The ends were cut back, 4 bases at V and 5 bases at J, with 12 bases in the middle. Germline CDR1 is LNHDA and CDR2 is SQIVND (reference sequence). CDR3 length: 13 residues. The DNA of the CDR3 is TGTGCCAGTAGTACGGATAGGAGAGACGAGCAGTACTTC. Residues: CASSTDRRDEQYF.

The V call is TRBV5-4, the J call TRBJ1-2, with D maybe TRBD1 (5 bases). V lost 4 bases to trimming and J lost 8 bases, with 15 bases between them. Germline V lookup: CDR1 SGHNT, CDR2 YYREEE (reference sequence). The CDR3 sequence is 13 residues long. CDR3 DNA sequence: TGTGCCAGCAGCCCGGAGGGGAGCAGGGGCTACACCTTC. It yields the protein CASSPEGSRGYTF.

This chain connects TRBV6-1 to TRBJ1-1, with TRBD1 matching over 8 bases. The germline V gene has CDR1 MNHNS and CDR2 SASEGT. J lost 4 bases, V lost 5 bases, and 9 bases had no gene match. The CDR3 is 15 residues long. The CDR3 sequence: CASSSRTGRGTEAFF. The CDR3 DNA reads TGTGCCAGCAGTTCCAGGACAGGGAGAGGCACTGAAGCTTTCTTT.